The clone carrying this TCR beta chain was seen a few times. Its antigen is as yet unknown. This record belongs to a study of graft-versus-host responses after intestinal transplantation. Study information: All recipients were given anti-thymocyte globulin induction, and tacrolimus and steroids were then administered for around three years. Study observations and caveats: GvH clones were found in recipient marrow; some appeared first in ileum or blood. Peak levels of circulating GvH clones tracked with early post-transplant HvG declines.

The germline CDR1 and CDR2 sequences are MNHEY and SMNVEV (reference sequence). The CDR3 runs to 16 residues. The ends lost 4 bases at V and 5 bases at J; junction bases unmatched: 9. Assay: immunoSEQ multiplex PCR; the TCRdb copy retains only in-frame clones and omits some. Here the sample spans more than 9,500 clones, about 93% being singletons. This sequence was found in a human patient who received an intestinal transplant, so some T cells may come from the graft donor. This chain joins TRBV27 and TRBJ2-1; 9 nucleotides align to TRBD2. The source was PBMCs, collected approximately 110 days after intestinal transplant. CDR3 protein: CASSSLGAGGNNEQFF. In nucleotides, the CDR3 is TGTGCCAGCAGTTCTCTCGGAGCGGGAGGCAACAATGAGCAGTTCTTC.